What follows are 19 T cell receptor beta chains derived from one specimen sequenced in a study of control samples from healthy donors and cancer patients. Profiling relied on immunoSEQ multiplex PCR, and the TCRdb table lists in-frame clones only, not all of them. This table holds roughly 190,000 clones. The material sequenced was blood. These receptors came from a woman under 40 in good health.

This sequence joins TRBV19 and TRBJ1-3, with D hard to call. The CDR3 runs to 15 residues. Germline V gives CDR1 LNHDA, CDR2 SQIVND (reference sequence). The V and J ends lost 3 bases and 4 bases respectively, with 13 bases between them. CDR3 DNA: TGTGCCAGTAGTATCCCCGGTTCTGGAGGAAACACCATATATTTT. This gives the protein CASSIPGSGGNTIYF.

The chain uses TRBV6-5 and TRBJ1-1, with D tentatively TRBD1 (6 bases). Trimming took 10 bases from V and 3 from J, leaving 15 bases between them. Germline V CDR1 and CDR2: MNHEY, SVGAGI. This CDR3 spans 13 amino acids. In DNA, the CDR3 is TGTGCCACCCGGACAGAGGTTTACACTGAAGCTTTCTTT. Its translation: CATRTEVYTEAFF.

The genes are TRBV7-9 and TRBJ2-6, with 7 bases that match TRBD2. Germline V gene sequence: CDR1 SEHNR, CDR2 FQNEAQ (reference sequence). The CDR3 is 14 amino acids. Trimming took 6 bases from V and 2 from J; bases not matched to a gene: 1. In DNA, the CDR3 is TGTGCCAGCAGGGGAGGGGCTGGGGCCAACGTCCTGACTTTC. Residues: CASRGGAGANVLTF.

The chain couples TRBV6-1 to TRBJ1-5, with D possibly being TRBD1 (6 bases). V lost 1 base and J 2 bases, leaving 12 bases between the germline ends. The CDR3 extends over 16 amino acids. CDR1 and CDR2 from the germline V gene are MNHNS and SASEGT. CDR3 bases: TGTGCCAGCAGTGAAGTGGGGGGCGGGGGCAATCAGCCCCAGCATTTT. Translating it yields CASSEVGGGGNQPQHF.

Notes on this clone: Other nucleotide sequences from this sample produce the same CDR3. This chain's CDR3 is CASRRNTEAFF. CDR3 in DNA: TGTGCCAGCAGGCGCAACACTGAAGCTTTCTTT. The chain employs TRBV27 and TRBJ1-1; D is ambiguous. The CDR3 consists of 11 residues. The germline V gene has CDR1 MNHEY and CDR2 SMNVEV (reference sequence). Trimming left V 6 bases short and J 2 bases short, with 4 bases between.

The CDR3 bases are TGTGCCACCAGTGGACGGTCCAGCGAGCAGTACTTC. This codes for CATSGRSSEQYF. This rearrangement joins TRBV24-1 to TRBJ2-7; D unresolved. CDR3 length: 12 amino acids. V shed 5 bases and J shed 6 bases, with 10 bases lying between them. Germline lookup yields CDR1 KGHDR and CDR2 SFDVKD.

This chain uses TRBV6-2 or TRBV6-3 with TRBJ1-1; no clear D gene. The germline V and J ends were trimmed by 7 bases and 6 bases, with 18 bases remaining between them. Germline CDR1 is MNHEY and CDR2 is SVGEGT. The CDR3 is made up of 14 amino acids. The CDR3 region has the DNA TGTGCCAGCACCCCTATCAGAGGGCAGTCTGAAGCTTTCTTT. Its translation is CASTPIRGQSEAFF.

V usage is TRBV10-3 and J usage is TRBJ1-4; a possible D gene is TRBD1 (6 bases). Trimming left V 6 bases short and J 7 bases short, with 12 bases between. The germline V gene has CDR1 ENHRY and CDR2 SYGVKD. This CDR3 spans 13 amino acids. CDR3 DNA sequence: TGTGCCATCAGCCGTACAGGGACTGAAAAACTGTTTTTT. As protein: CAISRTGTEKLFF.

The chain is built from TRBV4-2 and TRBJ2-5, with 8 bases lining up with TRBD2. CDR1 is LGHNA, CDR2 YNFKEQ, per germline. The CDR3 covers 15 residues. V trimming: 4 bases; J trimming: 6 bases; junction bases outside the gene matches: 10. The CDR3 DNA reads TGTGCCAGCAGCCCACGGGGGGGGGAATTCCAGACCCAGTACTTC. This gives the protein CASSPRGGEFQTQYF.

The chain links TRBV28 to TRBJ1-5; D uncertain. This CDR3 region has 14 residues. Deletions cut 1 base from V and 6 bases from J, with 10 bases between. Per germline, CDR1 MDHEN and CDR2 SYDVKM. CDR3 DNA sequence: TGTGCCAGCAGTTTATATGGAGGGAGTCAGCCCCAGCATTTT. It is translated as CASSLYGGSQPQHF.

The chain couples TRBV7-3 to TRBJ1-2, with TRBD1 as a possible D gene (5 bases). V lost 2 bases and J 8 bases, leaving 12 bases between the germline ends. Germline V gives CDR1 SGHTA, CDR2 FQGTGA. The CDR3 length is 13 residues. The CDR3, as DNA: TGTGCCAGCAGCTTACGGGGCGGGGGGGGCTACACCTTC. This translates into CASSLRGGGGYTF.

The chain couples TRBV27 to TRBJ2-7; D is possibly TRBD1 (7 bases). Germline values: CDR1 MNHEY, CDR2 SMNVEV (reference sequence). The CDR3 runs 14 residues. V was trimmed by 5 bases and J by 4 bases, leaving 15 bases between them. The CDR3 DNA sequence: TGTGCCAGCAGTGCCGACAGGGAGGTTTACGAGCAGTACTTC. This gives the protein CASSADREVYEQYF.

The genes are TRBV2 and TRBJ2-3; TRBD2 matches at 9 bases. V shed 6 bases and J 1 base; nucleotides not matched to a gene: 14. The CDR3 covers 18 residues. The germline V gene encodes CDR1 SNHLY and CDR2 FYNNEI. In DNA, the CDR3 is TGTGCCAGCAGCACCGCGGGGGGGAGAAACCTCCGCACAGATACGCAGTATTTT. The encoded protein is CASSTAGGRNLRTDTQYF.

This sequence joins TRBV5-4 and TRBJ1-4; D perhaps matches TRBD1 (6 bases). The CDR3 is 14 amino acids. V lost 0 bases to trimming and J lost 5 bases, with 8 bases between them. Germline V gene data show CDR1 as SGHNT and CDR2 as YYREEE (reference sequence). In DNA, the CDR3 is TGTGCCAGCAGCTTGGACAGGGAGAATGAAAAACTGTTTTTT. Its translation is CASSLDRENEKLFF.

The CDR3 spells CASSVAAAANTEAFF. The CDR3 nucleotides read TGTGCCAGCAGCGTGGCGGCCGCAGCGAACACTGAAGCTTTCTTT. The chain carries TRBV27 and TRBJ1-1; D remains unclear. Germline V CDR1 and CDR2: MNHEY, SMNVEV (reference sequence). V lost 6 bases and J lost 1, with 15 bases in between. The CDR3 spans 15 residues.

This chain joins TRBV14 and TRBJ1-2; 7 bases are a match to TRBD1. The germline V gene has CDR1 SGHDN and CDR2 FVKESK. The length of the CDR3 is 14 residues. The V segment lost 2 bases and the J segment 8 bases; nucleotides outside the gene matches: 8. CDR3 region: CASSQLQGVDGYTF. In DNA, the CDR3 is TGTGCCAGCAGCCAACTCCAGGGGGTTGACGGCTACACCTTC.

The V call is TRBV18, the J call TRBJ2-5; no firm D call. V lost 5 bases to trimming and J lost 6 bases, with 13 bases between them. The germline V gene has CDR1 KGHSH and CDR2 LQKENI. CDR3 length: 13 residues. The CDR3 sequence is CASSMQVEQTQYF. CDR3 nucleotides: TGTGCCAGCTCAATGCAGGTTGAACAGACCCAGTACTTC.

This chain joins TRBV29-1 and TRBJ2-7; tentative D call: TRBD1 (5 bases). The CDR3 totals 17 residues. Trimming stripped 0 bases from V and 6 bases from J, with 24 bases between. Per germline, CDR1 SQVTM and CDR2 ANQGSEA. CDR3 sequence reads: CSVEDLVENGGASEQYF. The CDR3, as DNA: TGCAGCGTTGAAGATCTAGTGGAGAACGGTGGGGCCTCCGAGCAGTACTTC.

The V call is TRBV9, the J call TRBJ2-1; D not resolved. Germline CDR1 is SGDLS and CDR2 is YYNGEE. The V end was cut by 0 bases, the J end by 2 bases, with 12 bases between. The CDR3 length is 16 residues. DNA for the CDR3: TGTGCCAGCAGCGTAGCTGGGTCGTGGGCCTACAATGAGCAGTTCTTC. Protein: CASSVAGSWAYNEQFF.